This T cell receptor (beta chain) was captured by sequencing in a study of blood T cell repertoires in COVID-19. Study-level background: Donors in the United States, Italy and Spain gave samples during acute or convalescent COVID-19. Nucleic acid was either cDNA or gDNA, and it came from T cells, B-cell-depleted T cells, or PBMCs.

In the authors' workflow: Reference gene primer amplification in the assay estimated nucleated cell counts. Measured with immunoSEQ multiplex PCR; TCRdb has only the in-frame clones, and not every one. V and J calls and clone size follow that table, whereas D and trimming were derived from the DNA. The table shows 250,000 or so clones, with more than 80% occurring only once. Germline V lookup: CDR1 SEHNR, CDR2 FQNEAQ (reference sequence). V lost 1 base and J lost 0, with 13 bases in between. This CDR3 comprises 17 residues. This clone has more than one count but fewer than ten. This TCR came from a human donor in a cohort sampled during active COVID-19. The chain uses TRBV7-9 and TRBJ2-1, with a tentative D call TRBD2 (5 bases). Sequencing was done on a sample of peripheral blood. CDR3 nucleotide sequence: TGTGCCAGCAGCTTAGAACTTGGCGGGCCCTCCTACAATGAGCAGTTCTTC. Translation gives CASSLELGGPSYNEQFF. The full variable domain, completed using reference TRBV7-9 and TRBJ2-1, is DTGVSQNPRHKITKRGQNVTFRCDPISEHNRLYWYRQTLGQGPEFLTYFQNEAQLEKSRLLSDRFSAERPKGSFSTLEIQRTEQGDSAMYLCASSLELGGPSYNEQFFGPGTRLTVL.